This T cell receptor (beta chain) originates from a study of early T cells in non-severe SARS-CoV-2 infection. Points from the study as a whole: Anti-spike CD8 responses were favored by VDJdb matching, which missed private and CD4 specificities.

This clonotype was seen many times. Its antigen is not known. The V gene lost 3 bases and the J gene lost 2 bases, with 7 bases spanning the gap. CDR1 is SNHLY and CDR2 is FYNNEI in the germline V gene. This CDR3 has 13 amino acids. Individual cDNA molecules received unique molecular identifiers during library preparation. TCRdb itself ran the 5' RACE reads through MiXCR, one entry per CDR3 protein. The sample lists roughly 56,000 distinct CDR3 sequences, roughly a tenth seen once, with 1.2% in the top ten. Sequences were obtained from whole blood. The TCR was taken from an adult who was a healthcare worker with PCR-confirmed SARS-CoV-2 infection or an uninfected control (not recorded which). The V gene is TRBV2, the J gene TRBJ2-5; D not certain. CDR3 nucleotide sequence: TGTGCCAGCAGTGATATGGTACAAGAGACCCAGTACTTC. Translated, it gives CASSDMVQETQYF.